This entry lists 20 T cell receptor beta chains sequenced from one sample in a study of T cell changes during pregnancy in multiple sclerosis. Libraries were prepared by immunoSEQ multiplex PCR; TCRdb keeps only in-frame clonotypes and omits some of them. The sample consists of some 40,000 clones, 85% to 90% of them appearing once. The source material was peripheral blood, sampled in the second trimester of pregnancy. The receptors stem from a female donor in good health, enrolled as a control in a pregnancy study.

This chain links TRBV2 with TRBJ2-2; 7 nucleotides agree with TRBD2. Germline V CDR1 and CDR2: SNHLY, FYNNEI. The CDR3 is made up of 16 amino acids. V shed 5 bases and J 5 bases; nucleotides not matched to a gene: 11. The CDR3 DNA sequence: TGTGCCAGCAGTCTCTCGGGGGGAGTAGGGACCGGGGAGCTGTTTTTT. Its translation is CASSLSGGVGTGELFF.

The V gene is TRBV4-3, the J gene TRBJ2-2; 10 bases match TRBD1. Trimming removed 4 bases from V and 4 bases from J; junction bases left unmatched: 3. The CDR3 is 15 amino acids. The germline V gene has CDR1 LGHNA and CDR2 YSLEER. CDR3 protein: CASSPGTGATGELFF. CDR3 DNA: TGCGCCAGCAGCCCCGGGACAGGGGCCACCGGGGAGCTGTTTTTT.

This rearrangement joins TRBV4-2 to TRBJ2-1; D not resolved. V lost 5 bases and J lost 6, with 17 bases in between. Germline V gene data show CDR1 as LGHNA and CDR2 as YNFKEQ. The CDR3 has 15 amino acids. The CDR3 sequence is CASSGRLIQSNEQFF. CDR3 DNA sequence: TGTGCCAGCAGCGGCCGACTTATACAATCCAATGAGCAGTTCTTC.

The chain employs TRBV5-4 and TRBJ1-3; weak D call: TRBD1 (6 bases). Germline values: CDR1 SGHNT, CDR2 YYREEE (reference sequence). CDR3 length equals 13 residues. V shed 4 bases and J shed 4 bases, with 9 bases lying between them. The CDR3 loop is CASSIGQGNTIYF. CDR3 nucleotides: TGTGCCAGCAGCATCGGACAGGGAAACACCATATATTTT. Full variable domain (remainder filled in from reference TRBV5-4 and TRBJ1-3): ETGVTQSPTHLIKTRGQQVTLRCSSQSGHNTVSWYQQALGQGPQFIFQYYREEENGRGNFPPRFSGLQFPNYSSELNVNALELDDSALYLCASSIGQGNTIYFGEGSWLTVV.

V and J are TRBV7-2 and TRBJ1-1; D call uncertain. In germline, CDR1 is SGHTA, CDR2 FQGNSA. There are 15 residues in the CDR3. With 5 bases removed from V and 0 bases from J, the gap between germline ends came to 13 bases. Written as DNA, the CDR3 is TGTGCCAGCAGCCCCCCCTTCCAGATGAACACTGAAGCTTTCTTT. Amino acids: CASSPPFQMNTEAFF.

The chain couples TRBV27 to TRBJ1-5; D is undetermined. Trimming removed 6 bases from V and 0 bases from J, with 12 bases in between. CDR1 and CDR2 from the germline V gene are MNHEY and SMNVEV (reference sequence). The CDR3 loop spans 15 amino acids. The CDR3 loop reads CASSLAGYSNQPQHF. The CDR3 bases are TGTGCCAGCAGCCTAGCGGGGTATAGCAATCAGCCCCAGCATTTT.

CDR3 bases: TGTGCCAGCAGCCGAATCGGGGGCTACACCTTC. Its translation: CASSRIGGYTF. The V call is TRBV5-6, the J call TRBJ1-2; D is unresolved. The germline V gene has CDR1 SGHDT and CDR2 YYEEEE. The V end was cut by 4 bases, the J end by 8 bases, with 9 bases between. The CDR3 spans 11 residues.

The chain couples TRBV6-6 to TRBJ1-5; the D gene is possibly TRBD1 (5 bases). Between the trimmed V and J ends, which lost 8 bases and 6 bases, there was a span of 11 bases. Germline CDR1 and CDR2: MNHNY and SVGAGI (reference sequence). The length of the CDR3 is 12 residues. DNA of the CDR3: TGTGCCAGCGGGGGAGGAAGTCAGCCCCAGCATTTT. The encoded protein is CASGGGSQPQHF.

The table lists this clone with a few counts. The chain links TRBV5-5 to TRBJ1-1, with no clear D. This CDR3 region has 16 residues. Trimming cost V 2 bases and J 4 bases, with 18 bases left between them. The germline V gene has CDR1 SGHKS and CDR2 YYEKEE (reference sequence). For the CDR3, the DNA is TGTGCCAGCAGCTTACAGTGGCTACCAAGCGGCACTGAAGCTTTCTTT. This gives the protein CASSLQWLPSGTEAFF.

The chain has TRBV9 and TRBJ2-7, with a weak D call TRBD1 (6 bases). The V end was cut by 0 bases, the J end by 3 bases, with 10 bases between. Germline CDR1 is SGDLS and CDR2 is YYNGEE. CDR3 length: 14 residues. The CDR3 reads CASSVDPGDYEQYF. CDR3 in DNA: TGTGCCAGCAGCGTAGATCCAGGGGACTACGAGCAGTACTTC.

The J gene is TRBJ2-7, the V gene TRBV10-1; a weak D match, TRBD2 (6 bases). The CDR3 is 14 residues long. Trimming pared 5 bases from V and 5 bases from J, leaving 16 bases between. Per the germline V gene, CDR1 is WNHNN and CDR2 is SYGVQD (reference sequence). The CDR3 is CASSIGTASHEQYF. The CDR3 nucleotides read TGCGCCAGCAGTATAGGGACTGCTTCCCACGAGCAGTACTTC.

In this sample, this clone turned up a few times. CDR3 in DNA: TGCGCCAGCAGCCAAGATCTAGCGGGGGGGCTTTTATCCGATACGCAGTATTTT. Protein sequence: CASSQDLAGGLLSDTQYF. The chain uses TRBV4-3 and TRBJ2-3, with 12 bases aligning to TRBD2. Germline CDR1 reads LGHNA; CDR2 reads YSLEER. The CDR3 is 18 residues long. The V and J ends lost 0 bases and 6 bases, in that order; junction bases with no gene match: 10.

The CDR3, as DNA: TGTGCCAGCAACACCAGACAGAACTATGGCTACACCTTC. This sequence encodes CASNTRQNYGYTF. The chain recombines TRBV7-2 with TRBJ1-2; maybe TRBD1 (5 bases). Germline CDR1 SGHTA, CDR2 FQGNSA. Trimming shortened V by 7 bases and J by 2 bases, and 11 bases separated the two germline ends. This CDR3 region has 13 residues.

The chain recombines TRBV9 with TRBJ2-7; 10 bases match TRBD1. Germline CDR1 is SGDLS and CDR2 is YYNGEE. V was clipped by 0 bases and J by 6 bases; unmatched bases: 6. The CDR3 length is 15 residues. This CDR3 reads CASSVVGDRGGEQYF. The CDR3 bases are TGTGCCAGCAGCGTAGTTGGGGACAGGGGTGGCGAGCAGTACTTC.

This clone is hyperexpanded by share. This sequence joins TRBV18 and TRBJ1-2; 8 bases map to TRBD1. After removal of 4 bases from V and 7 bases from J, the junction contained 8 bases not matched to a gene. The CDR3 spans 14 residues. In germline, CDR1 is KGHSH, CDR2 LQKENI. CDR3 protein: CASSRGRGLGGYTF. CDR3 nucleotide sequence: TGTGCCAGCTCACGCGGCAGGGGGCTCGGTGGCTACACCTTC.

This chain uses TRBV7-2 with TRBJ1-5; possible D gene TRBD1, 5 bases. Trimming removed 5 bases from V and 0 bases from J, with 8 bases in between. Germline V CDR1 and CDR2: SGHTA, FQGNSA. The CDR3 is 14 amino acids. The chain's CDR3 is CASSQGNSNQPQHF. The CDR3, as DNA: TGTGCCAGCAGCCAGGGAAATAGCAATCAGCCCCAGCATTTT.

In nucleotides, the CDR3 is TGTGCCAGCAGCCAAGTACAGGGGAAAAGGGACTACACCTTC. Its protein product is CASSQVQGKRDYTF. The rearrangement joins TRBV14 to TRBJ1-2; TRBD1 aligns across 7 bases. After removal of 1 base from V and 10 bases from J, the junction contained 9 bases not matched to a gene. Looked up from germline, CDR1 is SGHDN and CDR2 is FVKESK. The CDR3 is 14 residues long.

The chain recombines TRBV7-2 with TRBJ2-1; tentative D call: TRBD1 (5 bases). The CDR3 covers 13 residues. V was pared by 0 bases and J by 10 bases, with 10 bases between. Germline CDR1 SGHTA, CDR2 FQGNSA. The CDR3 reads CASSLARSGEQFF. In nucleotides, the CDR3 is TGTGCCAGCAGCTTAGCCCGGTCAGGGGAGCAGTTCTTC.

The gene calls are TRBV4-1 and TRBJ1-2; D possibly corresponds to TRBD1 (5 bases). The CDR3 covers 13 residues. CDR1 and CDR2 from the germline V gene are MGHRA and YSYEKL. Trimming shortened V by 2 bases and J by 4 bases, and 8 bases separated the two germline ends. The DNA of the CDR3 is TGCGCCAGCAGCCAACAGGGCAGCTATGGCTACACCTTC. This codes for CASSQQGSYGYTF.

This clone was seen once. The CDR3 region is CASSDHLTGGSSRTDTQYF. The CDR3 DNA reads as TGCGCCAGCAGTGACCACCTGACGGGGGGTTCTTCTCGCACAGATACGCAGTATTTT. This chain links TRBV10-1 with TRBJ2-3; TRBD2 agrees at 7 bases. V lost 3 bases to trimming and J lost 1 base; unmatched junction nucleotides: 16. This CDR3 has 19 residues. CDR1 and CDR2 (germline): WNHNN, SYGVQD (reference sequence).